The sequence of this TCR beta chain was determined in a study of neurological immune-mediated disorders. Broader study findings: Across subjects, expanded clones had no CDR3 amino acid sequences in common, pointing to private repertoires in all groups.

The cDNA came from 5'RACE, which used 10-nucleotide random UMIs. Every sequencing run returned over 170 million TCR-beta sequences, which were derived from 15-18 subjects. One entry per CDR3 protein results from TCRdb running MiXCR on the 5' RACE reads. The table has some 30,000 distinct CDR3 sequences, less than 25% seen once. This clonotype was found a few times. Its matching antigen is unknown. This TCR derives from a man aged 45-65 years with HTLV-1-associated myelopathy (HAM/TSP). The material sequenced was CD4+ T cells from blood.

The CDR3, as DNA: TGTGCCAGCAGCTTGTATAAAGGACAGGGGGCCTACGAGCAGTACTTC. Translated: CASSLYKGQGAYEQYF. The chain joins TRBV5-8 to TRBJ2-7, with 10 bases matching TRBD1. V lost 1 base to trimming and J lost 2 bases; unmatched junction nucleotides: 6. Germline CDR1 SGHTS, CDR2 YDEGEE. There are 16 residues in the CDR3.